Below are 32 T cell receptor beta chains sequenced from a single sample in a study of T cells in Graves' hyperthyroidism and ophthalmopathy. Researchers took RNA transcripts and amplified the TCR beta CDR3 regions from them. The HTBI primer set served for first-round RT-PCR of the TCR CDR3. TCRdb re-called the multiplex PCR reads with MiXCR, one entry per CDR3 protein. The sample lists hundreds of thousands of distinct CDR3 sequences, 35% occurring once. The specimen was blood. The receptors shown here come from a woman aged 40-49 years with Graves' hyperthyroidism.

In this sample, this clonotype turned up many times. V and J are TRBV7-9 and TRBJ1-5; possibly TRBD1 for D (5 bases). CDR3 length equals 13 residues. V lost 1 base and J 9 bases, leaving 10 bases between the germline ends. Per germline, CDR1 SEHNR and CDR2 FQNEAQ (reference sequence). The CDR3 protein is CASSLGGYGPQHF. CDR3 bases: TGTGCCAGCAGCTTAGGGGGCTATGGGCCCCAGCATTTT.

V gene TRBV10-3 combines with J gene TRBJ2-7, with 7 bases matching TRBD2. The DNA end lines up better with TRBJ2-1; the J call may be wrong. The CDR3 totals 12 residues. The germline CDR1 and CDR2 sequences are ENHRY and SYGVKD. Here the CDR3 DNA reads TGTGCCACTTTAGCGGGCCACTATGAGCAGTTCTTC. Its translation is CATLAGHYEQFF.

V is TRBV29-1 and J is TRBJ2-7; 10 nucleotides agree with TRBD1. Germline values: CDR1 SQVTM, CDR2 ANQGSEA. Losses at the gene ends were 4 bases for V and 3 bases for J; bases not matched to a gene: 3. This CDR3 has 13 amino acids. The CDR3 loop reads CSVAGDRGYEQYF. DNA for the CDR3: TGCAGCGTTGCGGGGGACAGGGGCTACGAGCAGTACTTC.

This clonotype was detected once. The chain has TRBV2 and TRBJ2-3; possible D gene TRBD2, 5 bases. Germline assignment: CDR1 SNHLY and CDR2 FYNNEI. V lost 4 bases and J lost 2, with 10 bases in between. The CDR3 totals 14 residues. The CDR3 coding sequence is TGTGCCAGCAGTGCGGGATCAGACACAGATACGCAGTATTTT. This gives the protein CASSAGSDTDTQYF. Full variable domain (rest looked up from reference TRBV2 and TRBJ2-3): EPEVTQTPSHQVTQMGQEVILRCVPISNHLYFYWYRQILGQKVEFLVSFYNNEISEKSEIFDDQFSVERPDGSNFTLKIRSTKLEDSAMYFCASSAGSDTDTQYFGPGTRLTVL.

The rearrangement links TRBV25-1 to TRBJ2-7; TRBD1 agrees at 8 bases. CDR3 length equals 15 residues. Germline CDR1 reads MGHDK; CDR2 reads SYGVNS. Germline trimming cut 6 bases from V and 5 bases from J; bases unmatched to any gene: 12. The CDR3, as DNA: TGTGCCAGCAGGACGACAGGGGCGATGGGCAACGAGCAGTACTTC. Amino acid sequence: CASRTTGAMGNEQYF.

This clonotype was observed at least ten times. This chain joins TRBV7-9 and TRBJ1-2, with D uncertain. CDR1 is SEHNR, CDR2 FQNEAQ, per germline (reference sequence). CDR3 size: 14 residues. Between the trimmed V and J ends, which lost 5 bases and 2 bases, there was a span of 12 bases. The CDR3 spells CASSLPGANYGYTF. The CDR3 DNA reads as TGTGCCAGCAGCCTCCCCGGAGCCAACTATGGCTACACCTTC.

Ten or more counts support this clonotype. The chain is built from TRBV24-1 and TRBJ2-2; D might be TRBD1 (5 bases). Germline values: CDR1 KGHDR, CDR2 SFDVKD. This CDR3 spans 16 amino acids. Between the trimmed V and J ends, which lost 3 bases and 0 bases, there was a span of 10 bases. CDR3 amino acids: CATSDTGLANTGELFF. In nucleotides, the CDR3 is TGTGCCACCAGTGATACAGGCCTCGCGAACACCGGGGAGCTGTTTTTT.

This clonotype was seen only once. The rearrangement uses TRBV25-1 and TRBJ1-5; maybe TRBD1 (6 bases). Looked up from germline, CDR1 is MGHDK and CDR2 is SYGVNS. The CDR3 consists of 14 residues. V was pared by 5 bases and J by 9 bases, with 17 bases between. The CDR3 region has the DNA TGTGCCAGCAGTTTGGCGGGGGCGGAGCGGCCCCAGCATTTT. This encodes CASSLAGAERPQHF.

A note on this clonotype: One base away lies a much larger clone, so this may be a sequencing read error. The V and J genes are TRBV7-2 and TRBJ1-5, with 10 bases aligning to TRBD1. Trimming at V came to 1 base and at J to 3 bases, leaving 3 bases not matched to a gene. In germline, CDR1 is SGHTA, CDR2 FQGNSA. This CDR3 contains 16 residues. The CDR3 is CASSLGGQGNNQPQHF. The CDR3 nucleotides read TGTGCCAGCAGCTTAGGGGGACAGGGGAACAATCAGCCCCAGCATTTT.

This clonotype appeared many times. The chain uses TRBV7-8 and TRBJ2-2; possibly TRBD2 for D (5 bases). In germline, CDR1 is SGHVS, CDR2 FQNEAQ. This CDR3 comprises 14 residues. The V end lost 0 bases, the J end lost 6 bases, and 8 bases lay between the germline ends. The CDR3 spells CASSLAPRAGELFF. CDR3 coding DNA: TGTGCCAGCAGCTTAGCGCCGCGGGCCGGGGAGCTGTTTTTT.

In regard to this clonotype: This may stem from a read error, because a much larger clone lies one nucleotide away. The V call is TRBV10-2, the J call TRBJ2-5; a weak D match, TRBD2 (5 bases). The length of the CDR3 is 14 residues. The germline CDR1 and CDR2 sequences are WSHSY and SAAADI. DNA of the CDR3: TGCGCCAGCAGTGAGTTGAGGGTACAAGGGACCCAGTACTTC. Translating gives CASSELRVQGTQYF.

This clonotype was seen repeatedly, ten times or more. The chain has TRBV6-5 and TRBJ1-1; no clear D gene. Between the trimmed V and J ends, which lost 6 bases and 6 bases, there was a span of 8 bases. Germline CDR1 and CDR2: MNHEY and SVGAGI. CDR3 length: 11 residues. The CDR3 loop is CASSQGPEAFF. The DNA for the CDR3 is TGTGCCAGCAGCCAAGGGCCTGAAGCTTTCTTT.

With respect to this clonotype: The final CDR3 position lacks the conserved phenylalanine or tryptophan, pointing to a likely read error. This rearrangement joins TRBV9 to TRBJ1-1; D is unclear. The CDR3 sequence is 13 residues long. Germline V gene sequence: CDR1 SGDLS, CDR2 YYNGEE. Trimming removed 0 bases at V and 2 bases at J, with 5 bases between. CDR3 nucleotide sequence: TGTGCCAGCAGCGTAGAGGGCAACACTGAAGCTTTCTCT. Its translation is CASSVEGNTEAFS.

The V gene is TRBV9, the J gene TRBJ1-2; 9 bases are a match to TRBD1. The germline V gene encodes CDR1 SGDLS and CDR2 YYNGEE. After removal of 2 bases from V and 8 bases from J, the junction contained 10 bases not matched to a gene. The CDR3 is 15 residues long. CDR3 residues: CASSVQGQGAGGYTF. DNA of the CDR3: TGTGCCAGCAGCGTCCAGGGACAGGGCGCGGGGGGCTACACCTTC.

This clonotype was observed at least ten times. The chain combines TRBV10-1 with TRBJ1-5; no firm D call. V was trimmed by 0 bases and J by 8 bases, leaving 8 bases between them. CDR3 size: 13 residues. Germline assignment: CDR1 WNHNN and CDR2 SYGVQD (reference sequence). The CDR3, as DNA: TGCGCCAGCAGTGAGTCTCATTGGGAGCCCCAGCATTTT. This codes for CASSESHWEPQHF.

V and J are TRBV20-1 and TRBJ2-3; no clear D. Germline loops: CDR1 DFQATT, CDR2 SNEGSKA (reference sequence). The CDR3 contains 11 residues. For the CDR3, the DNA is TGCAGCGTTGTTTCCAGCCGCGAGCAGTATTTT. Translated, it gives CSVVSSREQYF.

The sample holds a few counts of this clonotype. J is TRBJ1-2 and V is TRBV7-2; the D gene is possibly TRBD1 (6 bases). The CDR3 sequence is 14 residues long. Trimming removed 8 bases from V and 8 bases from J, with 21 bases in between. The germline CDR1 and CDR2 sequences are SGHTA and FQGNSA. The CDR3 reads CASSPNGRGEGYTF. DNA of the CDR3: TGTGCCAGCTCACCAAACGGCAGGGGCGAGGGCTACACCTTC.

This sequence joins TRBV5-1 and TRBJ2-6; 9 nucleotides agree with TRBD2. The trim removed 0 bases at V and 11 bases at J, leaving 3 bases unmatched. The V gene's germline CDR1 is SGHRS and CDR2 YFSETQ. CDR3 length: 14 residues. This CDR3 reads CASSLGLADYVLTF. The CDR3 nucleotides are TGCGCCAGCAGCTTGGGACTAGCGGACTACGTCCTGACTTTC.

The chain recombines TRBV12-3 or TRBV12-4 with TRBJ1-5; perhaps TRBD1 as D (6 bases). The CDR3 sequence is 12 residues long. Trimming left V 11 bases short and J 5 bases short, with 13 bases between. The CDR3 DNA is TGTGCCCTAACAGGGATTGATCAGCCCCAGCATTTT. It yields the protein CALTGIDQPQHF.

This clonotype was detected many times. J is TRBJ2-7 and V is TRBV20-1; maybe TRBD2 (7 bases). The CDR3 length is 15 residues. Trimming took 0 bases from V and 6 from J, leaving 18 bases between them. Germline CDR1 is DFQATT and CDR2 is SNEGSKA (reference sequence). The CDR3 region has the DNA TGCAGTGCTAGAGATTATTCGGGGGGCTCGGGCGAGCAGTACTTC. Protein product: CSARDYSGGSGEQYF.

The sample holds many counts of this clonotype. The rearrangement links TRBV29-1 to TRBJ1-4, with no clear D. Germline CDR1 reads SQVTM; CDR2 reads ANQGSEA. CDR3 length: 13 amino acids. Trimming pared 7 bases from V and 0 bases from J, leaving 9 bases between. The CDR3 coding sequence is TGCAGCGCCACAGATACAACTAATGAAAAACTGTTTTTT. This sequence encodes CSATDTTNEKLFF.

This clonotype was seen a few times. This rearrangement joins TRBV7-2 to TRBJ1-1, with 7 bases fitting TRBD1. The CDR3 totals 15 residues. The V gene's germline CDR1 is SGHTA and CDR2 FQGNSA. V shed 1 base, J shed 3 bases, and the junction held 5 bases outside the gene matches. Here the CDR3 reads CASSLGSGGYTEAFF. The CDR3 DNA follows: TGTGCCAGCAGCTTAGGGTCAGGGGGTTACACTGAAGCTTTCTTT.

This clonotype was counted a few times. The rearrangement joins TRBV7-2 to TRBJ1-1; 11 nucleotides align to TRBD1. CDR1 is SGHTA and CDR2 is FQGNSA in the germline V gene. This CDR3 has 19 residues. The V gene end was trimmed by 2 bases and the J gene end by 1 base; junction bases not matched to a gene: 12. The CDR3 coding sequence is TGTGCCAGCAGCTTACCTTTTTATTTGGACAGGGGGCCGAACACTGAAGCTTTCTTT. Protein: CASSLPFYLDRGPNTEAFF.

This clonotype was seen many times. The chain recombines TRBV7-9 with TRBJ1-5; D is uncertain. The CDR3 contains 13 residues. V gave up 4 bases and J gave up 5 bases, with 9 bases separating them. CDR1 is SEHNR, CDR2 FQNEAQ, per germline (reference sequence). CDR3 in amino acids: CASSSSSDQPQHF. The CDR3 DNA sequence: TGTGCCAGCAGCTCCTCAAGTGATCAGCCCCAGCATTTT.

The chain combines TRBV5-4 with TRBJ2-7; a weak D match, TRBD2 (5 bases). This CDR3 comprises 14 residues. Germline values: CDR1 SGHNT, CDR2 YYREEE (reference sequence). Trimming pared 2 bases from V and 6 bases from J, leaving 15 bases between. The CDR3 DNA sequence: TGTGCCAGCAGCTTTACTGGCGGACTTGGCGAGCAGTACTTC. Translating gives CASSFTGGLGEQYF.

The gene calls are TRBV7-9 and TRBJ2-2, with 7 bases fitting TRBD1. This CDR3 has 16 amino acids. With V trimmed by 1 base and J by 5 bases, 7 bases remained unmatched. CDR1 is SEHNR and CDR2 is FQNEAQ in the germline V gene (reference sequence). DNA for the CDR3: TGTGCCAGCAGCTTAGGGGACAGCGTCGTGACCGGGGAGCTGTTTTTT. Amino acid sequence: CASSLGDSVVTGELFF.

This clonotype appeared many times. The rearrangement uses TRBV5-8 and TRBJ1-1, with 8 bases identical to TRBD1. After removal of 4 bases from V and 6 bases from J, the junction contained 5 bases not matched to a gene. This CDR3 comprises 13 residues. Germline-derived CDR1 and CDR2 are SGHTS and YDEGEE. CDR3 sequence (DNA): TGTGCCAGCAGCACCCGGACAGGGCCTGAAGCTTTCTTT. Protein sequence: CASSTRTGPEAFF.

This clonotype was picked up a small number of times. The V call is TRBV4-2, the J call TRBJ1-6; the match to TRBD1 covers 8 bases. Trimming at V came to 4 bases and at J to 7 bases, leaving 9 bases not matched to a gene. Germline V lookup: CDR1 LGHNA, CDR2 YNFKEQ. This CDR3 region has 16 residues. The chain's CDR3 is CASSPWTGPGNSPLHF. The CDR3 DNA reads TGTGCCAGCAGCCCGTGGACAGGGCCGGGGAATTCACCCCTCCACTTT.

This chain links TRBV10-3 with TRBJ1-2; the match to TRBD1 covers 7 bases. Germline loops: CDR1 ENHRY, CDR2 SYGVKD. V was clipped by 0 bases and J by 6 bases; unmatched bases: 10. This CDR3 has 16 amino acids. In nucleotides, the CDR3 is TGTGCCATCAGTGAGTCTTCAGGGCTGAGGGGGCATGGCTACACCTTC. Protein product: CAISESSGLRGHGYTF.

This clonotype turned up a few times. The chain carries TRBV19 and TRBJ1-2, with TRBD1 identical over 12 bases. J gave up 2 bases and V 8 bases, and 12 bases lay outside the gene matches. CDR3 length equals 17 residues. Germline V CDR1 and CDR2: LNHDA, SQIVND (reference sequence). CDR3 amino acids: CASLNRDRGHNNYGYTF. In DNA form, the CDR3 reads TGTGCCAGTCTAAACCGGGACAGGGGGCACAACAACTATGGCTACACCTTC.

Points on this clonotype: Germline is not matched at one junction end, which may reflect a read error. This rearrangement joins TRBV29-1 to TRBJ1-4, with TRBD1 identical over 8 bases. Germline assignment: CDR1 SQVTM and CDR2 ANQGSEA. CDR3 length: 10 residues. The CDR3 nucleotides read TGCAGCGTTGAACCTCAGGGGGCCCTTTTT. It is translated as CSVEPQGALF.

In its sample, this clonotype was seen many times. This chain connects TRBV11-2 to TRBJ2-7; D unclear. Germline V CDR1 and CDR2: SGHAT, FQNNGV. The CDR3 runs to 16 residues. V lost 1 base and J lost 2, with 15 bases in between. The CDR3 sequence is CASSLGLKGIAYEQYF. CDR3 DNA: TGTGCCAGCAGCTTAGGGCTGAAGGGTATTGCCTACGAGCAGTACTTC.